The subject of this entry is one T cell receptor (beta chain). Its antigen is not identified. The germline CDR1 and CDR2 sequences are DFQATT and SNEGSKA (reference sequence). The CDR3 covers 14 residues. V shed 1 base and J shed 6 bases, with 15 bases lying between them. TCRdb re-analysed the 5' RACE reads in MiXCR, keeping a single row per CDR3 protein. The table shows about 260,000 distinct CDR3 sequences, with 7% occurring only once. This sample is drawn from a study of identical twins. The study, taken as a whole, reports: Fewer insertions marked abundant cord blood beta clonotypes; young adult naive trended weakly, memory not at all.

Separately, the same data were catalogued under a study of yellow fever vaccine responses in identical twins.

Input material: memory (CD45RO+) T cells sorted from blood. The rearrangement uses TRBV20-1 and TRBJ1-2; D perhaps matches TRBD1 (6 bases). The source is a woman aged 18-29 years in good health. The CDR3 reads CSARVRNRGDGYTF. The CDR3 nucleotides read TGCAGTGCTAGAGTGAGGAATAGGGGGGATGGCTACACCTTC.